Below, 30 T cell receptor beta chains from the same sample are listed, as sequenced in a study of Graves' ophthalmopathy and Graves' hyperthyroidism. Amplifying from RNA transcripts, the study obtained TCR beta CDR3 regions. Scientists carried out first-round RT-PCR using HTBI primers and then a second-round multiplex PCR. TCRdb passed the multiplex PCR reads through MiXCR, listing each CDR3 protein once. The data contain fewer than 400,000 distinct CDR3 sequences, about 18% of them singletons. The material sequenced was peripheral blood. Receptor source: a young woman with Graves' ophthalmopathy.

The chain links TRBV12-3 or TRBV12-4 to TRBJ2-7; the D gene could be TRBD1 or TRBD2 (5 bases each). Trimming took off 4 bases at V and 2 bases at J, with 15 bases between the two ends. This CDR3 contains 15 residues. The CDR3 is CASSSPLGTTYEQYF. Written as DNA, the CDR3 is TGTGCCAGCAGTTCCCCCCTCGGGACCACCTACGAGCAGTACTTC.

A note on this clonotype: A read error may be the cause here, since a much bigger clone is one base away. The final CDR3 position lacks the conserved phenylalanine or tryptophan, pointing to a likely read error. The chain recombines TRBV5-8 with TRBJ1-5, with D uncertain. Trimming removed 1 base from V and 8 bases from J, with 16 bases in between. Germline loops: CDR1 SGHTS, CDR2 YDEGEE. The length of the CDR3 is 15 residues. CDR3 sequence: CASSLFPVGKEPQHS. DNA of the CDR3: TGTGCCAGCAGCTTGTTCCCCGTCGGGAAGGAGCCCCAGCATTCT.

The rearrangement uses TRBV29-1 and TRBJ2-6; D is ambiguous. The CDR3 loop spans 14 amino acids. Germline-derived CDR1 and CDR2 are SQVTM and ANQGSEA. V was shortened by 5 bases and J by 0 bases, with 8 bases between the two germline ends. The CDR3 bases are TGCAGCGTTATTTCAGTCTCTGGGGCCAACGTCCTGACTTTC. Translation: CSVISVSGANVLTF. The complete variable domain, with remaining parts taken from reference TRBV29-1 and TRBJ2-6, reads SAVISQKPSRDICQRGTSLTIQCQVDSQVTMMFWYRQQPGQSLTLIATANQGSEATYESGFVIDKFPISRPNLTFSTLTVSNMSPEDSSIYLCSVISVSGANVLTFGAGSRLTVL.

This sequence joins TRBV5-5 and TRBJ2-3; 8 bases line up with TRBD2. The CDR3 contains 16 residues. CDR1 is SGHKS and CDR2 is YYEKEE in the germline V gene (reference sequence). With V trimmed by 4 bases and J by 0 bases, 7 bases remained unmatched. The CDR3 coding sequence is TGTGCCAGCAGCCTTAGCGGGACCTCTAGCACAGATACGCAGTATTTT. This codes for CASSLSGTSSTDTQYF.

This clonotype was observed many times. The chain recombines TRBV30 with TRBJ1-1, with D possibly matching TRBD1 (5 bases). CDR1 is GTSNPN, CDR2 SVGIG, per germline (reference sequence). This CDR3 contains 12 residues. Trimming removed 8 bases at V and 6 bases at J, with 16 bases between. CDR3 amino acids: CAGTGSGSEAFF. The DNA for the CDR3 is TGTGCCGGGACCGGGTCGGGTTCTGAAGCTTTCTTT.

Many counts were recorded for this clonotype. CDR3 sequence reads: CASSVRDRPTQGQYF. The DNA of the CDR3 is TGTGCCAGCAGCGTCCGGGACAGGCCCACGCAGGGGCAGTACTTC. The genes are TRBV7-9 and TRBJ2-5; 8 positions agree with TRBD1. The CDR3 runs to 15 residues. CDR1 and CDR2 (germline): SEHNR, FQNEAQ (reference sequence). Trimming removed 5 bases from V and 11 bases from J; junction bases left unmatched: 16.

In its sample, this clonotype was seen a few times. V usage is TRBV3-1 and J usage is TRBJ2-2; TRBD2 agrees at 8 bases. The CDR3 covers 16 residues. Germline V gene data show CDR1 as LGHDT and CDR2 as YNNKEL (reference sequence). The trim removed 4 bases at V and 0 bases at J, leaving 4 bases unmatched. CDR3 DNA: TGTGCCAGCAGCCCCTCGGGGGGGGCGAACACCGGGGAGCTGTTTTTT. Its protein product is CASSPSGGANTGELFF. The full variable domain, rest sourced from reference TRBV3-1 and TRBJ2-2, is DTAVSQTPKYLVTQMGNDKSIKCEQNLGHDTMYWYKQDSKKFLKIMFSYNNKELIINETVPNRFSPKSPDKAHLNLHINSLELGDSAVYFCASSPSGGANTGELFFGEGSRLTVL.

The rearrangement joins TRBV20-1 to TRBJ2-7, with a tentative D call TRBD1 (6 bases). CDR3 length: 13 residues. Per germline, CDR1 DFQATT and CDR2 SNEGSKA (reference sequence). V was clipped by 5 bases and J by 2 bases, with 13 bases between them. Here the CDR3 reads CSARTGQPYEQYF. For the CDR3, the DNA is TGCAGTGCTCGAACCGGACAGCCCTACGAGCAGTACTTC.

At least ten counts were recorded for this clonotype. The chain employs TRBV6-2 or TRBV6-3 and TRBJ1-3; 12 bases are shared with TRBD1. Germline V gene lookup returns CDR1 MNHEY and CDR2 SVGEGT. This CDR3 comprises 19 residues. Trimming took 6 bases from V and 2 from J; bases not matched to a gene: 14. CDR3 sequence reads: CASRLTGTGGARTGNTIYF. DNA for the CDR3: TGTGCCAGCAGGCTCACCGGGACAGGGGGCGCAAGAACTGGAAACACCATATATTTT.

This clonotype has a single count. This CDR3 reads CASGGSGYGYTF. The CDR3 nucleotides read TGTGCTAGTGGGGGGAGTGGCTATGGCTACACCTTC. J is TRBJ1-2 and V is TRBV12-5, with D hard to call. This CDR3 region has 12 residues. Germline assignment: CDR1 LGHNT and CDR2 FRNRAP. V lost 6 bases and J lost 4, with 9 bases in between.

This clonotype appeared many times. The chain has TRBV7-2 and TRBJ1-1; D remains unclear. The CDR3 consists of 15 residues. Per germline, CDR1 SGHTA and CDR2 FQGNSA. V was clipped by 0 bases and J by 4 bases, with 12 bases between them. CDR3 coding DNA: TGTGCCAGCAGCTTAGCCGGTGACGGCTTCACTGAAGCTTTCTTT. It yields the protein CASSLAGDGFTEAFF. The entire variable domain, with the rest obtained from reference TRBV7-2 and TRBJ1-1, is as follows: GAGVSQSPSNKVTEKGKDVELRCDPISGHTALYWYRQSLGQGLEFLIYFQGNSAPDKSGLPSDRFSAERTGGSVSTLTIQRTQQEDSAVYLCASSLAGDGFTEAFFGQGTRLTVV.

The chain uses TRBV10-1 and TRBJ2-2; D tentatively reads TRBD1 or TRBD2 (5 bases each). Germline assignment: CDR1 WNHNN and CDR2 SYGVQD (reference sequence). V dropped 0 bases and J dropped 2 bases, with 10 bases sitting between them. The CDR3 is 16 amino acids. The CDR3 DNA follows: TGCGCCAGCAGTGAGTCGGGACCGGTAAACACCGGGGAGCTGTTTTTT. It is translated as CASSESGPVNTGELFF.

This clonotype has a count of ten or more. J is TRBJ2-5 and V is TRBV6-5, with a weak D call TRBD2 (6 bases). Trimming took off 3 bases at V and 4 bases at J, with 9 bases between the two ends. The V gene's germline CDR1 is MNHEY and CDR2 SVGAGI. This CDR3 is built from 13 residues. The CDR3 sequence: CASSYVGGETQYF. The CDR3 region has the DNA TGTGCCAGCAGTTATGTGGGGGGAGAGACCCAGTACTTC.

This clonotype was detected ten times or more. The V call is TRBV4-2, the J call TRBJ2-5, with 7 bases fitting TRBD2. Per the germline V gene, CDR1 is LGHNA and CDR2 is YNFKEQ. The CDR3 is made up of 16 amino acids. V lost 4 bases, J lost 1 base, and 9 bases stayed unmatched. CDR3 coding DNA: TGTGCCAGCAGCCCACCCGGTAGCGGGCCCCAAGAGACCCAGTACTTC. Residues: CASSPPGSGPQETQYF.

This clonotype occurred many times. V and J are TRBV18 and TRBJ2-5; weak D call: TRBD1 (6 bases). Deletions cut 6 bases from V and 1 base from J, with 9 bases between. The CDR3 length is 13 residues. The germline CDR1 and CDR2 sequences are KGHSH and LQKENI. CDR3: CASSTGIQETQYF. Here the CDR3 DNA reads TGTGCCAGCTCGACAGGAATCCAAGAGACCCAGTACTTC.

V usage is TRBV5-1 and J usage is TRBJ1-2; no clear D gene. Germline CDR1 reads SGHRS; CDR2 reads YFSETQ. V lost 0 bases and J lost 6, with 12 bases in between. CDR3 length: 14 residues. CDR3 sequence: CASSLVSDFDGYTF. For the CDR3, the DNA is TGCGCCAGCAGCTTGGTTTCGGACTTCGATGGCTACACCTTC.

This clonotype has ten or more counts. V is TRBV20-1 and J is TRBJ1-2; TRBD1 matches at 8 bases. Trimming removed 0 bases from V and 8 bases from J; junction bases left unmatched: 11. In germline, CDR1 is DFQATT, CDR2 SNEGSKA (reference sequence). The CDR3 has 15 residues. In DNA, the CDR3 is TGCAGTGCTAGAGATCGAGCAGGGGGCTCTGGAGGCTACACCTTC. Translation: CSARDRAGGSGGYTF.

This clonotype was counted many times. This chain connects TRBV20-1 to TRBJ2-7; TRBD2 matches at 10 bases. The CDR3 sequence is 14 residues long. CDR1 is DFQATT, CDR2 SNEGSKA, per germline (reference sequence). The junction had 6 bases not matched to a gene; V was cut back by 3 bases and J by 4 bases. DNA for the CDR3: TGCAGTGCTAGGCTTTCTAGCGGGAGTTACGAGCAGTACTTC. Its protein product is CSARLSSGSYEQYF.

This clonotype was seen repeatedly, ten times or more. This rearrangement joins TRBV6-1 to TRBJ1-5; no clear D. V was pared by 4 bases and J by 2 bases, with 9 bases between. The CDR3 is 14 residues long. Germline assignment: CDR1 MNHNS and CDR2 SASEGT. The CDR3 DNA follows: TGTGCCAGCAGTGGGAGGCTAGGCAATCAGCCCCAGCATTTT. Protein sequence: CASSGRLGNQPQHF.

This clonotype came up many times. This rearrangement joins TRBV12-3 or TRBV12-4 to TRBJ2-5; TRBD2 might be the D (6 bases). Trimming took 6 bases from V and 3 from J, leaving 14 bases between them. The CDR3 has 14 residues. The CDR3 spells CASSPRDFEETQYF. The CDR3 DNA reads as TGTGCCAGCAGCCCCCGGGACTTCGAAGAGACCCAGTACTTC.

This clonotype has ten or more counts. The chain is built from TRBV2 and TRBJ1-1; 8 bases are shared with TRBD1. The CDR3 loop spans 14 amino acids. Losses at the gene ends were 7 bases for V and 4 bases for J; bases not matched to a gene: 8. CDR1 is SNHLY, CDR2 FYNNEI, per germline. Here the CDR3 reads CASKNRGRGTEAFF. In DNA form, the CDR3 reads TGTGCCAGCAAGAACAGGGGGAGAGGCACTGAAGCTTTCTTT. Using reference TRBV2 and TRBJ1-1 for the parts outside the CDR3, the full variable domain is EPEVTQTPSHQVTQMGQEVILRCVPISNHLYFYWYRQILGQKVEFLVSFYNNEISEKSEIFDDQFSVERPDGSNFTLKIRSTKLEDSAMYFCASKNRGRGTEAFFGQGTRLTVV.

In this sample, this clonotype turned up a few times. V usage is TRBV12-3 or TRBV12-4 and J usage is TRBJ1-6; 8 positions agree with TRBD1. V was clipped by 5 bases and J by 9 bases; unmatched bases: 3. CDR3 size: 13 residues. The CDR3 sequence: CASSTDRASPLHF. The CDR3 DNA sequence: TGTGCCAGCAGTACGGACAGGGCTTCACCCCTCCACTTT.

The rearrangement links TRBV11-2 to TRBJ2-7, with 13 nucleotides matching TRBD2. J was trimmed by 0 bases and V by 1 base; bases with no gene match: 3. CDR3 length: 17 residues. From germline, CDR1 is SGHAT and CDR2 FQNNGV. This chain's CDR3 is CASSLGGLAGTSYEQYF. The CDR3 DNA is TGTGCCAGCAGCTTAGGGGGACTAGCGGGAACCTCCTACGAGCAGTACTTC.

Ten or more counts support this clonotype. The rearrangement uses TRBV6-2 or TRBV6-3 and TRBJ2-3; D not certain. CDR3 length equals 13 residues. The V gene lost 7 bases and the J gene lost 2 bases, with 10 bases spanning the gap. Per germline, CDR1 MNHEY and CDR2 SVGEGT. CDR3 DNA sequence: TGTGCCAGCACACGACCCTTCACAGATACGCAGTATTTT. It specifies CASTRPFTDTQYF.

This clonotype has a count of ten or more. J is TRBJ2-7 and V is TRBV27, with D possibly matching TRBD1 (5 bases). Trimming shortened V by 5 bases and J by 0 bases, and 14 bases separated the two germline ends. This CDR3 contains 15 residues. The germline CDR1 and CDR2 sequences are MNHEY and SMNVEV (reference sequence). CDR3 nucleotide sequence: TGTGCCAGCAGTCCCCGAACAGGTCCCTCCTACGAGCAGTACTTC. Protein: CASSPRTGPSYEQYF.

This clonotype was recorded at least ten times. J is TRBJ2-3 and V is TRBV6-4, with 14 bases that match TRBD2. This CDR3 is 19 amino acids long. The trim removed 6 bases at V and 1 base at J, leaving 12 bases unmatched. CDR1 is MRHNA, CDR2 SNTAGT, per germline. The CDR3 protein is CASRGVGTSGRWGTDTQYF. The DNA for the CDR3 is TGTGCCAGCAGGGGCGTAGGGACTAGCGGGAGATGGGGCACAGATACGCAGTATTTT.

The chain uses TRBV6-5 and TRBJ1-1; no clear D. V lost 7 bases, J lost 5 bases, and 20 bases lay in between. The length of the CDR3 is 15 residues. CDR1 MNHEY and CDR2 SVGAGI come from the germline V gene. CDR3 residues: CASIISGGSVTEAFF. DNA of the CDR3: TGTGCCAGCATTATTTCGGGAGGGTCGGTGACTGAAGCTTTCTTT.

This clonotype was seen repeatedly, ten times or more. The chain recombines TRBV4-2 with TRBJ1-2; a weak D match, TRBD1 (6 bases). The V end lost 4 bases, the J end lost 6 bases, and 24 bases lay between the germline ends. CDR3 length equals 17 residues. Germline V gene lookup returns CDR1 LGHNA and CDR2 YNFKEQ. Written as DNA, the CDR3 is TGTGCCAGCAGCCCTCTTTCGGGGGGCGGTGGTAGTGATGGCTACACCTTC. Protein: CASSPLSGGGGSDGYTF.

There are many counts of this clonotype. The CDR3 here is CASSLVPGSSYEQYF. The CDR3 bases are TGTGCCAGCAGTTTAGTCCCAGGGAGCTCCTACGAGCAGTACTTC. This sequence joins TRBV27 and TRBJ2-7, with D perhaps matching TRBD1 or TRBD2 (5 bases each). Between the trimmed V and J ends, which lost 2 bases and 0 bases, there was a span of 11 bases. Looked up from germline, CDR1 is MNHEY and CDR2 is SMNVEV (reference sequence). The CDR3 is 15 residues long.

This clonotype was found many times. The rearrangement uses TRBV7-2 and TRBJ2-7; possible D gene TRBD1, 5 bases. Germline V gene sequence: CDR1 SGHTA, CDR2 FQGNSA. This CDR3 region has 15 residues. Trimming stripped 5 bases from V and 2 bases from J, with 16 bases between. CDR3: CASSPKGRATYEQYF. CDR3 DNA: TGTGCCAGCAGCCCCAAGGGCAGGGCCACCTACGAGCAGTACTTC.